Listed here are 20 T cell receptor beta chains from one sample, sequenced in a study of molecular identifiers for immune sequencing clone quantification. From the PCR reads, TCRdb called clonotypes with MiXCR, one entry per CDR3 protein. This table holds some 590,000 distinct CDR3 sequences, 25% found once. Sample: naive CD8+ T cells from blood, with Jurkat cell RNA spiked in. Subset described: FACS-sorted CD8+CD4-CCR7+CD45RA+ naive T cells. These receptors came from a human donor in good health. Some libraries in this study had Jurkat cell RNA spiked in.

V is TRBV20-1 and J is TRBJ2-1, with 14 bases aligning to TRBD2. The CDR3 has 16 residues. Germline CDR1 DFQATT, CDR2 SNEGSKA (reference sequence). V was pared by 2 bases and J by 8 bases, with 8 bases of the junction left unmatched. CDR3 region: CSARSGTSGSFHEQFF. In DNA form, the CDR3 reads TGCAGTGCTAGATCCGGGACTAGCGGGAGTTTCCATGAGCAGTTCTTC.

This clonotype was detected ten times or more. CDR3 in amino acids: CASSTRIPEAFF. In DNA, the CDR3 is TGTGCCAGCAGCACACGAATTCCTGAAGCTTTCTTT. The J gene is TRBJ1-1, the V gene TRBV7-9; D unclear. This CDR3 spans 12 amino acids. The V gene lost 5 bases and the J gene lost 6 bases, with 10 bases spanning the gap. Germline-derived CDR1 and CDR2 are SEHNR and FQNEAQ (reference sequence). Filled out from reference TRBV7-9 and TRBJ1-1, the complete variable domain reads DTGVSQNPRHKITKRGQNVTFRCDPISEHNRLYWYRQTLGQGPEFLTYFQNEAQLEKSRLLSDRFSAERPKGSFSTLEIQRTEQGDSAMYLCASSTRIPEAFFGQGTRLTVV.

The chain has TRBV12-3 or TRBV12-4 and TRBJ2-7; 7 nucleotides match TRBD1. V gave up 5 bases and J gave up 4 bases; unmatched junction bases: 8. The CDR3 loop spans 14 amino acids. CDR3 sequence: CASSEQGERYEQYF. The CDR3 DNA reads TGTGCCAGCAGTGAGCAGGGGGAGAGATACGAGCAGTACTTC.

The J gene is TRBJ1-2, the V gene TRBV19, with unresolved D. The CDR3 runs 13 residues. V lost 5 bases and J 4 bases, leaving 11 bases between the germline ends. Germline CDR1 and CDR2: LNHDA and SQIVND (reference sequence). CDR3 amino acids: CASSPPTVYGYTF. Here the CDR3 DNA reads TGTGCCAGTAGTCCTCCAACCGTCTATGGCTACACCTTC.

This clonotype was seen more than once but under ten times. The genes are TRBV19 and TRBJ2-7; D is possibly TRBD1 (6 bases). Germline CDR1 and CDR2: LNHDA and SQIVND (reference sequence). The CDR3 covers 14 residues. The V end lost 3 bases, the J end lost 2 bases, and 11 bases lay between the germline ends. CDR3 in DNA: TGTGCCAGTAGTATCGGGACAAGAGCCTACGAGCAGTACTTC. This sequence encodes CASSIGTRAYEQYF.

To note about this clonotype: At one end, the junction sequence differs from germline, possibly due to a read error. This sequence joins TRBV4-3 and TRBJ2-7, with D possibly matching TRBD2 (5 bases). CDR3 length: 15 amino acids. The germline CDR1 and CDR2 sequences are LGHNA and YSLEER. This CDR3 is CAGSQGLPLSYEQYF. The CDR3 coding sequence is TGCGCCGGCAGCCAAGGACTCCCTCTCTCCTACGAGCAGTACTTC.

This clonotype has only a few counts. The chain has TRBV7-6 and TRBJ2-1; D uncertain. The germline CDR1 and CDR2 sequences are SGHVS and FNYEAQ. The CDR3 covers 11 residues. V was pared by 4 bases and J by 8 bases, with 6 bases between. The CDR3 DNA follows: TGTGCCAGCAGCTCGGTAGATGAGCAGTTCTTC. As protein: CASSSVDEQFF.

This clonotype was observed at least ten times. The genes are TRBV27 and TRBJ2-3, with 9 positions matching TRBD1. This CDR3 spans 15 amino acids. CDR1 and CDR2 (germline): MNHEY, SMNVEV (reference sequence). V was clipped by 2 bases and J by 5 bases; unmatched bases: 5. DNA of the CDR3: TGTGCCAGCAGTTTACCAGGGACAGGGAGAGATACGCAGTATTTT. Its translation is CASSLPGTGRDTQYF.

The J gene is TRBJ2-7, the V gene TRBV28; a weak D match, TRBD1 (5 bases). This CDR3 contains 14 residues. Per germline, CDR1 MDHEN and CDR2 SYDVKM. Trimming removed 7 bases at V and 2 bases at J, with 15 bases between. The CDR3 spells CASTPSGHPYEQYF. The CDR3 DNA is TGTGCCAGCACCCCATCAGGACACCCCTACGAGCAGTACTTC. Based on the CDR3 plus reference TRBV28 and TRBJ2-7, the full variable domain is DVKVTQSSRYLVKRTGEKVFLECVQDMDHENMFWYRQDPGLGLRLIYFSYDVKMKEKGDIPEGYSVSREKKERFSLILESASTNQTSMYLCASTPSGHPYEQYFGPGTRLTVT.

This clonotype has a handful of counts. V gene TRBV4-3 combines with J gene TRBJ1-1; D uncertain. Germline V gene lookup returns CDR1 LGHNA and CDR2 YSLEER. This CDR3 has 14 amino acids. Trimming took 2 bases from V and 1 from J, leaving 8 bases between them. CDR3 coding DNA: TGCGCCAGCAGCCAATATAGAGCGAACACTGAAGCTTTCTTT. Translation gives CASSQYRANTEAFF.

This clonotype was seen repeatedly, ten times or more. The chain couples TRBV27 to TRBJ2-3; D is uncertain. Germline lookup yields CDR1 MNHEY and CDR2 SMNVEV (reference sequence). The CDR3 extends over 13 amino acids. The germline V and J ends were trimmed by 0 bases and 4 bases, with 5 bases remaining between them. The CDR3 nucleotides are TGTGCCAGCAGTTTATCAGAACCAGATACGCAGTATTTT. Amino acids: CASSLSEPDTQYF.

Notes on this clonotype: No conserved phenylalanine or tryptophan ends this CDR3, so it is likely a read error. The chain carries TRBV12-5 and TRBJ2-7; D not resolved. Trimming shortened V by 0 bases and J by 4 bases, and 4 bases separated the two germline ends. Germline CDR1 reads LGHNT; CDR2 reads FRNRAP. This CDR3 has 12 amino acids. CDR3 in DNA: TGTGCTAGTGGTTTGGTACAGTACGAGCAGTACCTC. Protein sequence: CASGLVQYEQYL.

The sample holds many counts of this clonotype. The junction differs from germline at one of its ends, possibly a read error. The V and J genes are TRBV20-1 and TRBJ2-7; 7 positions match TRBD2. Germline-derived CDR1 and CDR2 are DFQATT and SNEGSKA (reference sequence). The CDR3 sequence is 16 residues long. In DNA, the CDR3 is TGCAGTGCCAGAGGGCCGGGGGGACGGACATTCTACGAGCAGTACTTC. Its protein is CSARGPGGRTFYEQYF.

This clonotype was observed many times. CDR3 DNA: TGTGCCAGCAGCCCATTACCGCAGTATTTT. This translates into CASSPLPQYF. The chain uses TRBV12-3 or TRBV12-4 and TRBJ2-3; D not resolved. This CDR3 contains 10 residues. Trimming removed 6 bases at V and 10 bases at J, with 8 bases between.

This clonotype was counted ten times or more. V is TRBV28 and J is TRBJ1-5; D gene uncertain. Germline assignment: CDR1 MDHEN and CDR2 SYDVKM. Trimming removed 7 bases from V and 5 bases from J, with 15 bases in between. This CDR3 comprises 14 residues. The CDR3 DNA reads TGTGCCAGCAAGACCGCAGCCTATCATCAGCCCCAGCATTTT. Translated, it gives CASKTAAYHQPQHF.

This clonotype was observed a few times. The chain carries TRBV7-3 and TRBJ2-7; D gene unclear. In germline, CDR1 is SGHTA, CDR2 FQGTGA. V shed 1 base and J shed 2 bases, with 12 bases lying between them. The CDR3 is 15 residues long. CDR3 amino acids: CASSLKAKVAYEQYF. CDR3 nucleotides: TGTGCCAGCAGCTTAAAGGCGAAAGTTGCCTACGAGCAGTACTTC.

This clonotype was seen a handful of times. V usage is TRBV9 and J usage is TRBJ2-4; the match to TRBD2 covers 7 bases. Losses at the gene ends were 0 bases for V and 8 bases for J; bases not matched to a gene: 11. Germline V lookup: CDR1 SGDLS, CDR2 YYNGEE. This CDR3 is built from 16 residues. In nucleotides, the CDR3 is TGTGCCAGCAGCGTAGACGGCGGGAGCGCCACGGACATTCAGTACTTC. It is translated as CASSVDGGSATDIQYF.

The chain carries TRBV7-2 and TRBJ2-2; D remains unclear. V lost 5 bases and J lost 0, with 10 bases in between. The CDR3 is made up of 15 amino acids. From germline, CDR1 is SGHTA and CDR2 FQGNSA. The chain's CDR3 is CASSDNLPNTGELFF. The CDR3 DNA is TGTGCCAGCAGCGACAACCTACCGAACACCGGGGAGCTGTTTTTT.

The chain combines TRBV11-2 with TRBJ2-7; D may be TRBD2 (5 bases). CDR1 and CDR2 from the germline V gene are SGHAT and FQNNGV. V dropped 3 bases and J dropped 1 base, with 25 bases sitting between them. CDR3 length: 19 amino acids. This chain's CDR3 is CASSLAKWQPGSGSYEQYF. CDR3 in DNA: TGTGCCAGCAGCTTGGCGAAGTGGCAGCCTGGGAGTGGGTCCTACGAGCAGTACTTC. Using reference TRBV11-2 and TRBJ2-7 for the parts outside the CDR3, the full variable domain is EAGVAQSPRYKIIEKRQSVAFWCNPISGHATLYWYQQILGQGPKLLIQFQNNGVVDDSQLPKDRFSAERLKGVDSTLKIQPAKLEDSAVYLCASSLAKWQPGSGSYEQYFGPGTRLTVT.

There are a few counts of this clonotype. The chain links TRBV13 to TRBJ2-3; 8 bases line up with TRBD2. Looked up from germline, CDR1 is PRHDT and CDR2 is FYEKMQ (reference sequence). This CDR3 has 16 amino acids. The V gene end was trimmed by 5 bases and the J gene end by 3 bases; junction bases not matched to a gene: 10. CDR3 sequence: CASSPPGGVGTDTQYF. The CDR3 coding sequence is TGTGCCAGCAGCCCCCCGGGGGGGGTGGGGACAGATACGCAGTATTTT. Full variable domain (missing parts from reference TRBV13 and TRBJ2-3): AAGVIQSPRHLIKEKRETATLKCYPIPRHDTVYWYQQGPGQDPQFLISFYEKMQSDKGSIPDRFSAQQFSDYHSELNMSSLELGDSALYFCASSPPGGVGTDTQYFGPGTRLTVL.